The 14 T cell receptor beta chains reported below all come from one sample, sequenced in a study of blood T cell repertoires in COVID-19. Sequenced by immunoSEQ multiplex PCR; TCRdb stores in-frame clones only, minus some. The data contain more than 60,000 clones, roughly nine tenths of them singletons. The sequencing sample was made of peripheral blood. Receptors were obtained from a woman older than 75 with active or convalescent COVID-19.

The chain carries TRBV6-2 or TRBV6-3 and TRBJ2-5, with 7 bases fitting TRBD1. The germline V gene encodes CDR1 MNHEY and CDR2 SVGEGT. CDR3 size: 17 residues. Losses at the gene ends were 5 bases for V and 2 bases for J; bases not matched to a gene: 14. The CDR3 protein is CASSRITGERGQETQYF. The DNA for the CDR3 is TGTGCCAGCAGTCGGATAACAGGGGAACGAGGACAAGAGACCCAGTACTTC.

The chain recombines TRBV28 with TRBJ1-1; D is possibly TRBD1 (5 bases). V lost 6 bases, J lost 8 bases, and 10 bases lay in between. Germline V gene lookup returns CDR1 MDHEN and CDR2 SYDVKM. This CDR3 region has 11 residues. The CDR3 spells CASSTRQEAFF. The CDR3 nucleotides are TGTGCCAGCAGCACCAGACAGGAAGCTTTCTTT.

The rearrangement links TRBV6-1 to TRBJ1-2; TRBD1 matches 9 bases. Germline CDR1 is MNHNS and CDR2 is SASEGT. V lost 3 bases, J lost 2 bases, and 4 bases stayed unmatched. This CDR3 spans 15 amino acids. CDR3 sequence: CASSEGDRANYGYTF. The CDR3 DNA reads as TGTGCCAGCAGTGAGGGGGACAGGGCCAACTATGGCTACACCTTC.

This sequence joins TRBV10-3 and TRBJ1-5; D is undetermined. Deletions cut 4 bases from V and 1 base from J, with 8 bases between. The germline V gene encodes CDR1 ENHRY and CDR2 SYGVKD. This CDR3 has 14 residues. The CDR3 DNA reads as TGTGCCATCAGTGTGGAGGGAAGCAATCAGCCCCAGCATTTT. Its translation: CAISVEGSNQPQHF.

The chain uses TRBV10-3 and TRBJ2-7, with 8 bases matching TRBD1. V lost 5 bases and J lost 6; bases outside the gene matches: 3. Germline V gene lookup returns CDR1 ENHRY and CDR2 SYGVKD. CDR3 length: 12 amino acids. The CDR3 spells CAISSTGGEQYF. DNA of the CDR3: TGTGCCATCAGTTCTACAGGGGGCGAGCAGTACTTC.

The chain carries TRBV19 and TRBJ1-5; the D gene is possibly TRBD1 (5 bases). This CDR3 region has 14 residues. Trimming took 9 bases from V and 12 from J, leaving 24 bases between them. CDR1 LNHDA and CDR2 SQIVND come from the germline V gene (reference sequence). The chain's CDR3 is CASDTVGGVWGQHF. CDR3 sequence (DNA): TGTGCCAGCGACACCGTGGGGGGGGTTTGGGGCCAGCATTTT.

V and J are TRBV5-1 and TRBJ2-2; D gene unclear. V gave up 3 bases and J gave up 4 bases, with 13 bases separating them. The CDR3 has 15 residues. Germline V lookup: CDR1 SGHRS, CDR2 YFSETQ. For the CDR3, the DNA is TGCGCCAGCAGCTACGAGGCCTTCGGCACCGGGGAGCTGTTTTTT. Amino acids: CASSYEAFGTGELFF.

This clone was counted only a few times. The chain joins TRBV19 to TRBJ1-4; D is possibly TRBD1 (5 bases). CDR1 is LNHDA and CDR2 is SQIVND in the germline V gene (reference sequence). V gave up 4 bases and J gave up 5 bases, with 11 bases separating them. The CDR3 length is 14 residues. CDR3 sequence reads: CASSKDIGNEKLFF. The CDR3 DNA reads TGTGCCAGTAGTAAGGACATCGGGAATGAAAAACTGTTTTTT.

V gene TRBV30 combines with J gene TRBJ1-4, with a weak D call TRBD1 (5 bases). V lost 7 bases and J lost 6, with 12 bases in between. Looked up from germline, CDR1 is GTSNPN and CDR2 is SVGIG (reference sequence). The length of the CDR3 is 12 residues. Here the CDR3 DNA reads TGTGCCTACGCCGGGGGGGATGAAAAACTGTTTTTT. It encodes CAYAGGDEKLFF.

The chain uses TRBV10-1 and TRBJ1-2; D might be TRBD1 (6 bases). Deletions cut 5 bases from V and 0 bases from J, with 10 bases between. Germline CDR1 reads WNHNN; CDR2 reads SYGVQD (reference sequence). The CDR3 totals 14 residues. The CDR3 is CASSRTVTNYGYTF. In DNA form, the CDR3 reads TGCGCCAGCAGTCGGACAGTCACTAACTATGGCTACACCTTC.

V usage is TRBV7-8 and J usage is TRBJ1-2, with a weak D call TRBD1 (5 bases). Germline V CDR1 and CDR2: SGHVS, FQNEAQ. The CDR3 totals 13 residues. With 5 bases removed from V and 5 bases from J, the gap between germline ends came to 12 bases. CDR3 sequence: CASSPTGNYGYTF. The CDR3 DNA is TGTGCCAGCAGCCCAACAGGAAATTATGGCTACACCTTC.

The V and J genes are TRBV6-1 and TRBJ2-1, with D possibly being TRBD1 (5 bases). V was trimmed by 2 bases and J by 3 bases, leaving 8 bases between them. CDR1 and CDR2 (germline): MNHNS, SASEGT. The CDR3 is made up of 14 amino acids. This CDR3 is CASSELDSYNEQFF. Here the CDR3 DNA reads TGTGCCAGCAGTGAATTAGACAGCTACAATGAGCAGTTCTTC.

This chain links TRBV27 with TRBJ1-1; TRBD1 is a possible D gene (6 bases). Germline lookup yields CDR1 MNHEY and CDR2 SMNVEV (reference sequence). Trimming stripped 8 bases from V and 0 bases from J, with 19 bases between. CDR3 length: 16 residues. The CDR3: CASLPVGAQLNTEAFF. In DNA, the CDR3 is TGTGCCAGCCTCCCCGTGGGGGCGCAATTGAACACTGAAGCTTTCTTT.

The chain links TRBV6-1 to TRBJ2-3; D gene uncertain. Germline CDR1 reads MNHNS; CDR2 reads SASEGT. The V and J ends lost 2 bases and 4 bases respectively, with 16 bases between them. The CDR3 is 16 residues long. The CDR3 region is CASSEIGRGVADTQYF. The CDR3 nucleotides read TGTGCCAGCAGTGAAATCGGAAGAGGTGTCGCAGATACGCAGTATTTT.